This T cell receptor (beta chain) was observed in a study of blood T cell repertoires in COVID-19. The method was immunoSEQ multiplex PCR; TCRdb's version includes in-frame clones alone and lacks a portion of them. The sample consists of 150,000 to 200,000 clones, around four fifths of them appearing once. V was clipped by 0 bases and J by 0 bases, with 6 bases between them. CDR3 length: 15 amino acids. Per the germline V gene, CDR1 is MNHEY and CDR2 is SVGEGT. This clone was found a few times. This chain joins TRBV6-2 or TRBV6-3 and TRBJ2-1; D is perhaps TRBD2 (6 bases). Sequencing was carried out using PBMCs or T cells enriched from blood (not recorded which). The sequence was obtained from a woman in her 50s who had recovered from COVID-19. Here the CDR3 DNA reads TGTGCCAGCAGTTACTCCGGGGGCTCCTACAATGAGCAGTTCTTC. It encodes CASSYSGGSYNEQFF.